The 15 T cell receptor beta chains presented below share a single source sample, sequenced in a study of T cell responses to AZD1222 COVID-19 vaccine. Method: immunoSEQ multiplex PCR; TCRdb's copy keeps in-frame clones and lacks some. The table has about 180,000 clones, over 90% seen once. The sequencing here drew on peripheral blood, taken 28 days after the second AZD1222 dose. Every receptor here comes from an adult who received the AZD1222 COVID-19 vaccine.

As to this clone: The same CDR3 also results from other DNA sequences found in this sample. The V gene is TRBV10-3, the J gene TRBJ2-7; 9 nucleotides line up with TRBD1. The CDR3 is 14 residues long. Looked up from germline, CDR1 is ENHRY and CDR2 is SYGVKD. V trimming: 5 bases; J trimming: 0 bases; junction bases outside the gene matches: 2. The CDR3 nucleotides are TGTGCCATCAGTCCGGGACAGGGCTCCTACGAGCAGTACTTC. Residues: CAISPGQGSYEQYF.

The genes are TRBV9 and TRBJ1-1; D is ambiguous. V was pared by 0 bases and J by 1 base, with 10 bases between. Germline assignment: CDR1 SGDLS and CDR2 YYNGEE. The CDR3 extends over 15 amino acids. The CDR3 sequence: CASSVAGASNTEAFF. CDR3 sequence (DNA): TGTGCCAGCAGCGTAGCGGGTGCCTCGAACACTGAAGCTTTCTTT.

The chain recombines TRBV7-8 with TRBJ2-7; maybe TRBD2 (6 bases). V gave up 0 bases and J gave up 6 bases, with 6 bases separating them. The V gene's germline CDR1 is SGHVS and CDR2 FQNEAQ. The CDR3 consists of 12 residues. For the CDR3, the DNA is TGTGCCAGCAGCTTAGCGGGGGGCGAGCAGTACTTC. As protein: CASSLAGGEQYF.

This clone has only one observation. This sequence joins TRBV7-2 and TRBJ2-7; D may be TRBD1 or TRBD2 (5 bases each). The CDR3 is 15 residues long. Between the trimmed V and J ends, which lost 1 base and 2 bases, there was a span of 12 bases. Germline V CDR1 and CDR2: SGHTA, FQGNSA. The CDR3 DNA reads TGTGCCAGCAGCTTAGGGGACGGGGTCACCTACGAGCAGTACTTC. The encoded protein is CASSLGDGVTYEQYF.

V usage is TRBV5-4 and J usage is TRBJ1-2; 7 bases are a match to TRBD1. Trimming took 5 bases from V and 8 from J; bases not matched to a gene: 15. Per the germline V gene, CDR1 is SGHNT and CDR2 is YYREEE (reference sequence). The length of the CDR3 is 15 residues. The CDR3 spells CASSSRQGIARGYTF. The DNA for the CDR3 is TGTGCCAGCAGTTCCCGACAGGGTATTGCGAGGGGCTACACCTTC.

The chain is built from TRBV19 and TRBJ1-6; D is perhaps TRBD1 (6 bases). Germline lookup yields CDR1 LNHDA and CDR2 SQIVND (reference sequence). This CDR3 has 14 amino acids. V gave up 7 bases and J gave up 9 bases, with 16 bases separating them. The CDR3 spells CASTLTDRSSPLHF. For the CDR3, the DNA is TGTGCCAGTACCCTAACTGACAGGTCTTCACCCCTCCACTTT. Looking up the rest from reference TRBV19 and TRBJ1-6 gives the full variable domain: DGGITQSPKYLFRKEGQNVTLSCEQNLNHDAMYWYRQDPGQGLRLIYYSQIVNDFQKGDIAEGYSVSREKKESFPLTVTSAQKNPTAFYLCASTLTDRSSPLHFGNGTRLTVT.

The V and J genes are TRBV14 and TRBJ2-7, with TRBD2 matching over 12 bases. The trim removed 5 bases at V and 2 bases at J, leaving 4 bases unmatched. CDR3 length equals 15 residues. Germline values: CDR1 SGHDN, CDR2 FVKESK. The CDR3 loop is CASSARLAGAYEQYF. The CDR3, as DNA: TGTGCCAGCAGCGCCAGACTAGCGGGAGCCTACGAGCAGTACTTC.

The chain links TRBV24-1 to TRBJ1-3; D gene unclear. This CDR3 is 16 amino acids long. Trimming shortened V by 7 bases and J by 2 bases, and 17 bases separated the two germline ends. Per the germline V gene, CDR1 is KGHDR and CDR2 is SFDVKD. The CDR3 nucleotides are TGTGCCACCAGCGACTCAACGGGAACTACTGGAAACACCATATATTTT. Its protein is CATSDSTGTTGNTIYF.

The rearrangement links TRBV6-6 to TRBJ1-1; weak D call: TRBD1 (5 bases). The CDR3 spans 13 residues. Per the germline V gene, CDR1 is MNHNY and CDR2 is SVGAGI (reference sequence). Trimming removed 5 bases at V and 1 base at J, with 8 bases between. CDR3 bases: TGTGCCAGCAGTATCGACAGGAACACTGAAGCTTTCTTT. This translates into CASSIDRNTEAFF.

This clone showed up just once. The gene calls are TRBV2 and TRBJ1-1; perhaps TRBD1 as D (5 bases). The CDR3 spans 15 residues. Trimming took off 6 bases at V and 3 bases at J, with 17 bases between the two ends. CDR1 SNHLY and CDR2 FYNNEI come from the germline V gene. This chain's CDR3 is CASRIQGTRDTEAFF. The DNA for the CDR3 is TGTGCCAGCAGGATCCAGGGAACTAGGGACACTGAAGCTTTCTTT. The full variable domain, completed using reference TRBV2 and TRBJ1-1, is EPEVTQTPSHQVTQMGQEVILRCVPISNHLYFYWYRQILGQKVEFLVSFYNNEISEKSEIFDDQFSVERPDGSNFTLKIRSTKLEDSAMYFCASRIQGTRDTEAFFGQGTRLTVV.

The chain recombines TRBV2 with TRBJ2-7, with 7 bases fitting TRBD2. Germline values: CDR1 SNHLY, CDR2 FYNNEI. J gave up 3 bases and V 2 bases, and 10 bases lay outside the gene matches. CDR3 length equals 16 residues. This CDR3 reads CASSEPSGGLNYEQYF. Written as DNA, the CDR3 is TGTGCCAGCAGTGAACCTAGCGGCGGTCTCAACTACGAGCAGTACTTC.

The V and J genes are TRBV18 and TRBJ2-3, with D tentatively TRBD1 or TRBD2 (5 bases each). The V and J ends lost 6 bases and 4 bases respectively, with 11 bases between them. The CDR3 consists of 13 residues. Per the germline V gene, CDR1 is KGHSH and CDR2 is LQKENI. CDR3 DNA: TGTGCCAGCTCTGGGACGTCACCAGATACGCAGTATTTT. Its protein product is CASSGTSPDTQYF.

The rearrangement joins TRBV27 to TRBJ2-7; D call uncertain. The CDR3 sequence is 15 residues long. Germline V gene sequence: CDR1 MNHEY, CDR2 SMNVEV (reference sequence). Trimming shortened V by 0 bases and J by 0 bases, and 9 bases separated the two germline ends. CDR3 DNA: TGTGCCAGCAGTTTATCTGGTATACGCTCCTACGAGCAGTACTTC. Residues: CASSLSGIRSYEQYF.

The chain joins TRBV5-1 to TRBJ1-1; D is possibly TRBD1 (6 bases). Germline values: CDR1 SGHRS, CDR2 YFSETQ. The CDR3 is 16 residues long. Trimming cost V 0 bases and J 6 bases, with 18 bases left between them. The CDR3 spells CASSLALGTGISEAFF. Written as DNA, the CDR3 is TGCGCCAGCAGCTTGGCTCTTGGCACAGGGATCTCTGAAGCTTTCTTT.

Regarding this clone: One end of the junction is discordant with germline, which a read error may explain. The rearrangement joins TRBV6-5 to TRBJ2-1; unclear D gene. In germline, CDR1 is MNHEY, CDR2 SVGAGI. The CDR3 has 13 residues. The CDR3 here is CASSYGRTGALIF. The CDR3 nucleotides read TGTGCCAGCAGTTACGGAAGGACGGGTGCCCTGATCTTC.